This T cell receptor (beta chain) was sequenced during a study of radiation and T cells in renal cell carcinoma (dated by TCRdb to 2018 to 2020). The study in broad terms: The samples were obtained from a clinical trial, where primary renal cell carcinomas were treated with 15 Gy stereotactic body radiation therapy and then removed by nephrectomy 4 weeks afterward. In total, roughly 51 samples underwent TCR beta sequencing: roughly 26 tumors plus 27 peripheral blood samples. Across all 50 or so samples, 4,000,000 or so unique CDR3 nucleotide sequences, encoding 2.5 million to 3 million unique CDR3 amino acid sequences, were identified. The investigation overall reported the following: The single-armed trial design could not address effects of radiation dose or scheduling on the TCR repertoire. Tracking of blood repertoire dynamics stopped at three to four weeks after treatment, with no follow-up past that point. No pretreatment tumor biopsies were available, so the baseline intratumoral presence of clonotypes could not be determined. In blood, the top tumor clonotypes increased from baseline to 2 weeks after radiation and then shrank by 4 weeks, which suggests a temporary expansion of tumor-resident clones.

The sample's time point label is to be understood as: baseline pretreatment blood. The meaning of the sample's treatment or condition label: 15 Gy SBRT to primary tumor, nephrectomy 4 weeks later. To track tumor-enriched clonotypes, serial peripheral blood was sampled from radiation-treated patients at baseline and at 2 weeks and 4 weeks after SBRT. Every patient had renal cell carcinoma of clear cell pathology. Genomic DNA for TCR sequencing was prepared using the QIAamp DNA Blood Mini Kit (Qiagen). Samples were included in the analyses only if all quality control checks were passed. Turning to this clone: The antigen this receptor binds is unknown. The sample holds no much larger clone one base away, and base qualities are not on file.

Trimming removed 1 base from V and 0 bases from J; the gene matches leave 5 bases unexplained. Taken from cysteine to phenylalanine, the CDR3 has 17 residues. The only DNA kept is the CDR3, 51 bases in frame from the first base. Looking up the germline V gene yields CDR1 SGHVS and CDR2 FNYEAQ. TCR beta libraries were generated from genomic DNA with the immunoSEQ kit, following the manufacturer's recommendations. To prepare libraries, a first multiplex PCR with proprietary primers was run, followed by a second PCR that added unique barcodes, and a bead cleanup was done after each round. A positive control reaction and a negative control reaction, both provided in the kit, were run with every batch of samples. The final libraries underwent checking on an Agilent 4200 TapeStation D1000 ScreenTape, volumetric pooling, and quantification by qPCR. Sequencing was performed on an Illumina NextSeq500 with a MidOutput 150-cycle cartridge, and 156 Read1 and 15 Index1 cycles were run with kit custom primers. The pooled library was loaded at approximately 1 pM with a roughly 22% PhiX control spike-in. The authors' pipeline ran thus. The vendor-processed data were analyzed in R, and a clonotype was defined as all T cells that share the same CDR3 nucleotide sequence. For clone abundance analyses, frequencies were normalized to the 10,000 most abundant clones in each sample. Public T cell clones, averaging fewer than five per sample, were removed before analysis. Tumor-enriched and baseline blood-enriched clonotypes were defined by at least a 32-fold difference in abundance between compartments. A beta-binomial differential abundance model was used to identify clonotypes that expanded or contracted between blood time points. The Baroni-Urbani and Buser coefficient was used to measure tumor-blood repertoire similarity, and groups were compared with two-tailed Wilcoxon tests in R. Held by TCRdb, this immuneACCESS table contains in-frame sequences only and omits some clones. Under half of the omission traces to an unresolved V gene where checked; the cause of the rest is unknown. V and J calls and clone size are copied from that table; D and trimming were computed from the DNA. A total of about 50,000 clones appear in this sample, about 80% of them only once. The ten largest account for 25% to 35% of the sample.

Here the sequenced sample was blood, taken from a patient whose treatment included radiotherapy and nephrectomy. Recombination connected TRBV7-6 to TRBJ2-3, with 9 middle bases fitting TRBD2. The TCR was taken from a woman between 65 and 79 years old with renal cell carcinoma. The CDR3 is CASSLEAGGTSTDTQYF. The nucleotide sequence is TGTGCCAGCAGCTTAGAAGCGGGAGGTACAAGCACAGATACGCAGTATTTT.